This TCR beta chain is drawn from a study of shared clonotypes between healthy human individuals. The protocol was immunoSEQ multiplex PCR, while the TCRdb copy is restricted to in-frame clones and leaves out a portion. The table has roughly 1 million clones, 75% to 85% seen once. The CDR3 contains 18 residues. This clone came up once. The V gene is TRBV21-1, the J gene TRBJ2-7. TRBV21-1 is a recognized pseudogene. The receptor comes from a man aged 18 to 35 in good health. Some clones in this sample may be carry-over from other donors' samples. Sequenced: memory CD4+ T cells from PBMCs. Subset given: CD45RA-negative fraction. The CDR3 reads CASSKGLEGPRTSYEQYF. CDR3 DNA sequence: TGTGCCAGCAGCAAAGGGCTAGAGGGGCCCCGGACATCCTACGAGCAGTACTTC.